The T cell receptor beta chain described here comes from a study of T-cell reconstitution after alpha-beta-depleted transplantation in children. The CDR3 extends over 16 amino acids. V shed 2 bases, J shed 10 bases, and the junction held 10 bases outside the gene matches. Germline V gene data show CDR1 as SGHRS and CDR2 as YFSETQ. This sample's TCRbeta library carried unique molecular identifier barcodes. MiXCR, applied by TCRdb to the PCR reads, yields one record per CDR3 protein. The table shows about 160,000 distinct CDR3 sequences, with 11% occurring only once. The chain joins TRBV5-1 to TRBJ2-1; TRBD2 agrees at 12 bases. The sequences come from PBMCs, collected before TCRalphabeta/CD19-depleted stem cell transplant. The sequence came from a boy aged 2 to 9 with acute myeloid leukemia, due to receive a stem cell transplant. CDR3 DNA sequence: TGCGCCAGCAGCTTAACTTCTAGCGGGGGGGCTGGAGAGCAGTTCTTC. Amino acids: CASSLTSSGGAGEQFF. Looking up the rest from reference TRBV5-1 and TRBJ2-1 gives the full variable domain: KAGVTQTPRYLIKTRGQQVTLSCSPISGHRSVSWYQQTPGQGLQFLFEYFSETQRNKGNFPGRFSGRQFSNSRSEMNVSTLELGDSALYLCASSLTSSGGAGEQFFGPGTRLTVL.